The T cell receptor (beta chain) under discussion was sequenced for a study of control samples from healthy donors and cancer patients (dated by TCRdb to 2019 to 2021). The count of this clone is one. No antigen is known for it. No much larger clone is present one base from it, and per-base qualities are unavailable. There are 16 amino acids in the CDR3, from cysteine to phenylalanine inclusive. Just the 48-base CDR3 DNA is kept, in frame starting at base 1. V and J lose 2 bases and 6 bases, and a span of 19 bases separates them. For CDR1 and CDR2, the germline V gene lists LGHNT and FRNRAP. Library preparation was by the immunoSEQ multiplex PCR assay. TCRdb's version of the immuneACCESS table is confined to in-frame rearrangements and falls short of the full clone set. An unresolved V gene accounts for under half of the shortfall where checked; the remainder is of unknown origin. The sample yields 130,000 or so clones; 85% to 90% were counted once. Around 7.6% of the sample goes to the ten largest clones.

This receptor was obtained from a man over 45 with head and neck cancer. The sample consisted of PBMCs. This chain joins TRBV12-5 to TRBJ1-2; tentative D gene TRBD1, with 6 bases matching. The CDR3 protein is CASGLLGAGETDGYTF. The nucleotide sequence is TGTGCTAGTGGTTTGTTGGGGGCGGGGGAGACCGATGGCTACACCTTC. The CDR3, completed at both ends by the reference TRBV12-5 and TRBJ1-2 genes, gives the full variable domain DARVTQTPRHKVTEMGQEVTMRCQPILGHNTVFWYRQTMMQGLELLAYFRNRAPLDDSGMPKDRFSAEMPDATLATLKIQPSEPRDSAVYFCASGLLGAGETDGYTFGSGTRLTVV.